These 10 T cell receptor beta chains originate from one sample sequenced in a study of T-cell reconstitution after alpha-beta-depleted transplantation in children listed by TCRdb under 2016. The label giving this sample's treatment or condition can be read as: allogeneic hematopoietic cell transplantation with graft depleted of TCRalphabeta T cells and CD19 B cells. Libraries were made using PCR. The reads were generated on an Illumina HiSeq 2500. TCR libraries were prepared with molecular barcoding, using unique molecular identifiers to normalize TCRbeta repertoire quantification. The raw public data were reprocessed by TCRdb itself: fastp quality trimming at Q25, MiXCR clonotype calling, in-frame beta chains only. A single entry per CDR3 protein holds the most common genes and DNA from its merged rows. The sample yields around 300,000 distinct CDR3 sequences; 11% were counted once. The biggest ten clones account for about a quarter of the sample.

This sample comprised peripheral blood, obtained 180 days after TCRalphabeta/CD19-depleted stem cell transplant. The receptors stem from a male patient aged 2-15 years who had a stem cell transplant for chronic granulomatous disease, so the T cells may come from the graft donor.

The table lists this clonotype with many counts. The V and J genes are TRBV29-1 and TRBJ2-1; TRBD2 is a possible D gene (6 bases). V shed 0 bases and J shed 4 bases, with 13 bases lying between them. The CDR3 contains 15 residues. Germline lookup yields CDR1 SQVTM and CDR2 ANQGSEA. The CDR3 bases are TGCAGCGTTGAAGAAAGTCTAGCGACGTACAATGAGCAGTTCTTC. It translates to CSVEESLATYNEQFF.

The chain couples TRBV5-1 to TRBJ2-7; TRBD1 is a possible D gene (5 bases). Trimming took 6 bases from V and 0 from J, leaving 16 bases between them. CDR3 length: 15 amino acids. Germline CDR1 is SGHRS and CDR2 is YFSETQ. The CDR3 DNA reads TGCGCCAGCAACAGACCGGAACAGGCCTCCTACGAGCAGTACTTC. It is translated as CASNRPEQASYEQYF.

This clonotype was counted many times. The CDR3 here is CATSPGQGLRRTEAFF. CDR3 coding DNA: TGTGCCACCAGCCCGGGACAGGGTCTTAGGCGGACTGAAGCTTTCTTT. V and J are TRBV15 and TRBJ1-1, with TRBD1 matching 9 bases. The CDR3 has 16 amino acids. Germline V gene sequence: CDR1 LNHNV, CDR2 YYDKDF (reference sequence). J gave up 5 bases and V 5 bases, and 12 bases lay outside the gene matches.

At least ten counts were recorded for this clonotype. The chain recombines TRBV15 with TRBJ2-2, with 9 bases fitting TRBD1. With V trimmed by 0 bases and J by 6 bases, 8 bases remained unmatched. The CDR3 runs to 17 residues. Germline V CDR1 and CDR2: LNHNV, YYDKDF (reference sequence). Here the CDR3 reads CATSRDQTGGDPGELFF. The CDR3 DNA sequence: TGTGCCACCAGCAGAGATCAAACAGGGGGCGATCCCGGGGAGCTGTTTTTT.

This clonotype was observed at least ten times. The chain couples TRBV7-2 to TRBJ1-5, with D hard to call. The CDR3 contains 13 residues. Germline V gives CDR1 SGHTA, CDR2 FQGNSA. V dropped 6 bases and J dropped 7 bases, with 13 bases sitting between them. CDR3 amino acids: CASSSSGNQPQHF. DNA for the CDR3: TGTGCCAGCAGTTCAAGCGGGAACCAGCCCCAGCATTTT.

This clonotype has a count of ten or more. The gene calls are TRBV7-8 and TRBJ1-2; 10 bases align to TRBD1. The CDR3 is 15 residues long. Germline CDR1 SGHVS, CDR2 FQNEAQ. V dropped 5 bases and J dropped 5; count of bases not matched to a gene: 8. CDR3 nucleotides: TGTGCCAGCAGCGGGACAGGGGCCGCGTATTATGGCTACACCTTC. This encodes CASSGTGAAYYGYTF.

This clonotype was detected ten times or more. The chain links TRBV5-1 to TRBJ1-2, with 12 nucleotides matching TRBD1. V shed 7 bases and J 8 bases; nucleotides not matched to a gene: 12. Germline CDR1 is SGHRS and CDR2 is YFSETQ. This CDR3 is 15 amino acids long. The CDR3 region is CASAPGQGATLGYTF. Written as DNA, the CDR3 is TGCGCCAGCGCTCCGGGACAGGGGGCTACCCTCGGCTACACCTTC.

Comment on this clonotype: A much larger clone differs from this one at a single base, so this may be a read error. The chain carries TRBV7-2 and TRBJ2-1; the D gene could be TRBD1 or TRBD2 (5 bases each). CDR1 is SGHTA, CDR2 FQGNSA, per germline. The CDR3 has 14 residues. The CDR3 loop is CASTPGLGYNEPFF. The CDR3 DNA is TGTGCCAGCACCCCGGGGCTTGGCTACAATGAGCCGTTCTTC. The full variable domain, rest sourced from reference TRBV7-2 and TRBJ2-1, is GAGVSQSPSNKVTEKGKDVELRCDPISGHTALYWYRQSLGQGLEFLIYFQGNSAPDKSGLPSDRFSAERTGGSVSTLTIQRTQQEDSAVYLCASTPGLGYNEPFFGPGTRLTVL.

The sample holds many counts of this clonotype. This chain connects TRBV7-6 to TRBJ2-7; 9 bases agree with TRBD1. Unmatched junction bases numbered 8, after V lost 4 bases and J lost 4 bases. CDR3 length: 15 residues. Looked up from germline, CDR1 is SGHVS and CDR2 is FNYEAQ. CDR3 nucleotides: TGTGCCAGCAGCTCCGGGACAGGGCCTTTATACGAGCAGTACTTC. It is translated as CASSSGTGPLYEQYF.

The table lists this clonotype with many counts. The chain carries TRBV20-1 and TRBJ2-7; D unresolved. The germline V and J ends were trimmed by 4 bases and 5 bases, with 12 bases remaining between them. This CDR3 comprises 12 residues. Germline lookup yields CDR1 DFQATT and CDR2 SNEGSKA (reference sequence). CDR3 amino acids: CSAKSSFNEQYF. CDR3 DNA sequence: TGCAGTGCTAAATCATCATTCAACGAGCAGTACTTC.